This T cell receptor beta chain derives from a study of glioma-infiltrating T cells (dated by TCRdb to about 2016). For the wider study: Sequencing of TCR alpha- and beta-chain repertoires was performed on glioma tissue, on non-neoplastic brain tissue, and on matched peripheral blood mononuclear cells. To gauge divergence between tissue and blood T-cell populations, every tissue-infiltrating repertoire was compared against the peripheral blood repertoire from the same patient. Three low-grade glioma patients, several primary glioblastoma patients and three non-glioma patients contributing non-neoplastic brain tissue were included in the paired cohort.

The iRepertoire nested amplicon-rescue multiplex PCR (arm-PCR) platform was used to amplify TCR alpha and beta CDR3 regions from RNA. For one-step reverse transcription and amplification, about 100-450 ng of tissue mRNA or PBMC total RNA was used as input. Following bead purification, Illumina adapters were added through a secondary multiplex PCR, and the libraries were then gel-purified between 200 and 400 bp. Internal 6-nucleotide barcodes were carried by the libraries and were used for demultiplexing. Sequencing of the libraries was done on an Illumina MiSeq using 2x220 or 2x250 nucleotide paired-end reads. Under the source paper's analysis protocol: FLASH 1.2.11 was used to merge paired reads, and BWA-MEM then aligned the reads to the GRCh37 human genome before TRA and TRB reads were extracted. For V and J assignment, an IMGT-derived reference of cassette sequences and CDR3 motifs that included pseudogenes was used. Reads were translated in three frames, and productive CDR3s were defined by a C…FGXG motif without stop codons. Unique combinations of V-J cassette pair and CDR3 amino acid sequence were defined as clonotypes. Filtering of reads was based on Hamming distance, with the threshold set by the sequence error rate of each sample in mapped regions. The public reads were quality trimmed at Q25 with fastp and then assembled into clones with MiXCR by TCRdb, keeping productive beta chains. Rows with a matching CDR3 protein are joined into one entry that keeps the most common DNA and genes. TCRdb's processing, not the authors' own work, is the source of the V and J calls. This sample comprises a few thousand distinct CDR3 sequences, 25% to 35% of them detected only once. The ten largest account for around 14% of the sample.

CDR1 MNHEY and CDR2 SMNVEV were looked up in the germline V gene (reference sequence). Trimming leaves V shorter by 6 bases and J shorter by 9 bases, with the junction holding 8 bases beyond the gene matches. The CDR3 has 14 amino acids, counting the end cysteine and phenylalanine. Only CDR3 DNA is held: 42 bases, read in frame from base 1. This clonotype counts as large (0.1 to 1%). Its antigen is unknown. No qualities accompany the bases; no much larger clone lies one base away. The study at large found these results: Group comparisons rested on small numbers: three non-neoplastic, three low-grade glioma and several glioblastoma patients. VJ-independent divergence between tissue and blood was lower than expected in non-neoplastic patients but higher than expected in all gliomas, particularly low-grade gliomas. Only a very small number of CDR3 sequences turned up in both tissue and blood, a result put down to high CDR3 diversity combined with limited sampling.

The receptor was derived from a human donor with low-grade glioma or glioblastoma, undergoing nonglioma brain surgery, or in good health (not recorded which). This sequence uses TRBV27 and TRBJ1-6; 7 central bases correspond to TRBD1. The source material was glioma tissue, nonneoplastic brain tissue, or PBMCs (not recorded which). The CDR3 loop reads CASRPGQRTSPLHF. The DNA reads TGTGCCAGCAGACCGGGACAGAGAACTTCACCCCTCCACTTT.